These 24 T cell receptor beta chains were sequenced from one sample in a study of shared clonotypes between healthy human individuals. The assay was immunoSEQ multiplex PCR, and TCRdb's table has in-frame clones only and misses some. The sample includes millions of clones, more than 85% of them seen just once. Sequenced sample: naive CD4+ T cells from PBMCs. Subset indicated: CD45RA+ positively selected. Source of these receptors: a man aged 18 to 30 in good health. Some clones in this sample may be carry-over from other donors' samples.

As concerns this clone: Other DNA sequences in this specimen translate into the identical CDR3. The chain has TRBV28 and TRBJ1-1; tentatively, D is TRBD1 (5 bases). This CDR3 is built from 15 residues. Trimming took 6 bases from V and 0 from J, leaving 14 bases between them. The germline V gene has CDR1 MDHEN and CDR2 SYDVKM. CDR3 sequence reads: CASSPWGRVNTEAFF. DNA for the CDR3: TGTGCCAGCAGCCCTTGGGGCCGGGTGAACACTGAAGCTTTCTTT.

The chain employs TRBV5-6 and TRBJ1-2; no clear D gene. The V gene lost 4 bases and the J gene lost 4 bases, with 8 bases spanning the gap. In germline, CDR1 is SGHDT, CDR2 YYEEEE. The CDR3 contains 12 residues. This CDR3 reads CASSRPGYGYTF. The CDR3 coding sequence is TGTGCCAGCAGCCGGCCCGGCTATGGCTACACCTTC. The whole variable domain, remainder taken from reference TRBV5-6 and TRBJ1-2, is DAGVTQSPTHLIKTRGQQVTLRCSPKSGHDTVSWYQQALGQGPQFIFQYYEEEERQRGNFPDRFSGHQFPNYSSELNVNALLLGDSALYLCASSRPGYGYTFGSGTRLTVV.

This clone was recorded only once. V is TRBV6-1 and J is TRBJ1-2, with 8 bases lining up with TRBD1. The junction had 5 bases not matched to a gene; V was cut back by 2 bases and J by 6 bases. This CDR3 contains 14 residues. Germline values: CDR1 MNHNS, CDR2 SASEGT. CDR3 protein: CASSERDRGDGYTF. The CDR3 coding sequence is TGTGCCAGCAGTGAACGCGACAGGGGCGATGGCTACACCTTC.

This chain joins TRBV5-5 and TRBJ1-2, with a tentative D call TRBD1 (6 bases). Germline V gives CDR1 SGHKS, CDR2 YYEKEE (reference sequence). Trimming left V 0 bases short and J 6 bases short, with 18 bases between. The CDR3 loop spans 16 amino acids. The CDR3 region is CASSLDPGRGGHGYTF. As DNA, the CDR3 is TGTGCCAGCAGCTTGGACCCAGGCAGGGGTGGCCATGGCTACACCTTC.

The V call is TRBV6-4, the J call TRBJ2-7; no reliable D call. CDR1 is MRHNA and CDR2 is SNTAGT in the germline V gene. V lost 7 bases and J lost 1, with 8 bases in between. The CDR3 length is 12 residues. CDR3 in amino acids: CASTPDSYEQYF. For the CDR3, the DNA is TGTGCCAGCACGCCCGATTCCTACGAGCAGTACTTC.

V gene TRBV19 combines with J gene TRBJ1-2, with a possible D match to TRBD1 (5 bases). The CDR3 totals 12 residues. Trimming left V 6 bases short and J 4 bases short, with 9 bases between. Per germline, CDR1 LNHDA and CDR2 SQIVND (reference sequence). This CDR3 is CASRMTAYGYTF. Here the CDR3 DNA reads TGTGCCAGTAGGATGACAGCCTATGGCTACACCTTC.

V usage is TRBV6-5 and J usage is TRBJ1-2; D ambiguous. There are 15 residues in the CDR3. Trimming removed 1 base from V and 5 bases from J, with 14 bases in between. The germline gives CDR1 MNHEY, CDR2 SVGAGI. The CDR3 nucleotides are TGTGCCAGCAGTTACTACGAGGGCAAGAATTATGGCTACACCTTC. Translated, it gives CASSYYEGKNYGYTF.

As for this clone: The sample contains more than one DNA sequence encoding this CDR3. V usage is TRBV7-9 and J usage is TRBJ1-1; D is ambiguous. The germline gives CDR1 SEHNR, CDR2 FQNEAQ (reference sequence). The CDR3 loop spans 13 amino acids. Trimming shortened V by 1 base and J by 5 bases, and 8 bases separated the two germline ends. The CDR3 sequence is CASSLGTVTEAFF. CDR3 in DNA: TGTGCCAGCAGCTTAGGGACGGTTACTGAAGCTTTCTTT.

This chain connects TRBV11-2 to TRBJ1-2, with a tentative D call TRBD1 (6 bases). This CDR3 has 14 residues. Germline V gene lookup returns CDR1 SGHAT and CDR2 FQNNGV. V lost 5 bases and J 3 bases, leaving 13 bases between the germline ends. The CDR3 region is CASSPPGTHYGYTF. DNA for the CDR3: TGTGCCAGCAGCCCCCCCGGGACACACTATGGCTACACCTTC.

This clone was observed a few times. The chain couples TRBV5-1 to TRBJ2-3, with D uncertain. V lost 4 bases and J 2 bases, leaving 11 bases between the germline ends. The V gene's germline CDR1 is SGHRS and CDR2 YFSETQ. The CDR3 is 14 amino acids. In nucleotides, the CDR3 is TGCGCCAGCAGCCCTCGGACGAACACAGATACGCAGTATTTT. It specifies CASSPRTNTDTQYF. The entire variable domain, with the rest obtained from reference TRBV5-1 and TRBJ2-3, is as follows: KAGVTQTPRYLIKTRGQQVTLSCSPISGHRSVSWYQQTPGQGLQFLFEYFSETQRNKGNFPGRFSGRQFSNSRSEMNVSTLELGDSALYLCASSPRTNTDTQYFGPGTRLTVL.

The V call is TRBV6-5, the J call TRBJ2-1, with D perhaps TRBD2 (5 bases). Germline-derived CDR1 and CDR2 are MNHEY and SVGAGI. The CDR3 runs 13 residues. The V gene lost 7 bases and the J gene lost 9 bases, with 16 bases spanning the gap. Written as DNA, the CDR3 is TGTGCCAGCACCCCGGGGTTAGATTCTGAGCAGTTCTTC. This gives the protein CASTPGLDSEQFF.

The chain couples TRBV5-1 to TRBJ2-7, with 8 bases identical to TRBD1. The CDR3 loop spans 16 amino acids. Germline V gene lookup returns CDR1 SGHRS and CDR2 YFSETQ. Unmatched junction bases numbered 8, after V lost 1 base and J lost 2 bases. The chain's CDR3 is CASSLNTAGGAYEQYF. The CDR3 bases are TGCGCCAGCAGCTTGAACACGGCAGGGGGCGCCTACGAGCAGTACTTC.

About this clone: This sample includes further DNA sequences coding for the same CDR3. This sequence joins TRBV30 and TRBJ1-4; D is uncertain. V was cut by 0 bases and J by 0 bases, with 5 bases left in between. The CDR3 spans 14 residues. The germline V gene encodes CDR1 GTSNPN and CDR2 SVGIG (reference sequence). The CDR3 protein is CAWSVWATNEKLFF. The CDR3 bases are TGTGCCTGGAGTGTTTGGGCAACTAATGAAAAACTGTTTTTT.

The CDR3 spells CASSLDGRSYEQYF. CDR3 nucleotide sequence: TGTGCCAGCAGCTTGGATGGGCGGTCCTACGAGCAGTACTTC. The chain has TRBV5-6 and TRBJ2-7, with D unresolved. In germline, CDR1 is SGHDT, CDR2 YYEEEE. V shed 0 bases and J shed 1 base, with 8 bases lying between them. This CDR3 is 14 amino acids long.

V gene TRBV7-3 combines with J gene TRBJ2-1; D is tentatively TRBD1 or TRBD2 (5 bases each). Trimming took off 0 bases at V and 9 bases at J, with 12 bases between the two ends. Per the germline V gene, CDR1 is SGHTA and CDR2 is FQGTGA. The length of the CDR3 is 14 residues. CDR3 nucleotide sequence: TGTGCCAGCAGCTTAACCAGAGAGGGGTTTGAGCAGTTCTTC. This translates into CASSLTREGFEQFF. The whole variable domain, filled in from reference TRBV7-3 and TRBJ2-1, reads GAGVSQTPSNKVTEKGKYVELRCDPISGHTALYWYRQSLGQGPEFLIYFQGTGAADDSGLPNDRFFAVRPEGSVSTLKIQRTERGDSAVYLCASSLTREGFEQFFGPGTRLTVL.

The CDR3: CASRYHLDERTNTEAFF. The CDR3 DNA follows: TGTGCCAGCCGCTATCACCTCGATGAGCGGACGAACACTGAAGCTTTCTTT. The chain employs TRBV9 and TRBJ1-1, with unresolved D. The V end was cut by 7 bases, the J end by 1 base, with 23 bases between. Germline V lookup: CDR1 SGDLS, CDR2 YYNGEE. This CDR3 contains 17 residues.

V and J are TRBV11-3 and TRBJ2-3, with 8 bases that match TRBD2. The CDR3 consists of 13 residues. The trim removed 5 bases at V and 4 bases at J, leaving 2 bases unmatched. Germline V gene lookup returns CDR1 SGHNT and CDR2 YENEEA. CDR3 coding DNA: TGTGCCAGCAGCCCGCGGGAGGCAGATACGCAGTATTTT. Encoded protein: CASSPREADTQYF.

The rearrangement links TRBV14 to TRBJ1-1, with TRBD1 matching over 7 bases. The CDR3 extends over 15 amino acids. V dropped 3 bases and J dropped 1; count of bases not matched to a gene: 5. Germline V gene lookup returns CDR1 SGHDN and CDR2 FVKESK. CDR3 in DNA: TGTGCCAGCAGCCAGGGACGACAGGGGAACACTGAAGCTTTCTTT. Protein: CASSQGRQGNTEAFF.

The chain joins TRBV4-2 to TRBJ2-1, with D uncertain. CDR3 length equals 13 residues. V lost 1 base and J lost 4, with 5 bases in between. Germline V lookup: CDR1 LGHNA, CDR2 YNFKEQ. The CDR3 is CASSQGPYNEQFF. The CDR3 DNA is TGTGCCAGCAGCCAAGGACCGTACAATGAGCAGTTCTTC.

The chain carries TRBV6-1 and TRBJ1-5, with 7 bases that match TRBD1. The germline V gene has CDR1 MNHNS and CDR2 SASEGT. J lost 4 bases, V lost 4 bases, and 10 bases had no gene match. The CDR3 totals 16 residues. CDR3 DNA: TGTGCCAGCAGTGCACAGGGACAGCAGAATAATCAGCCCCAGCATTTT. This codes for CASSAQGQQNNQPQHF.

The rearrangement uses TRBV7-2 and TRBJ1-2, with no clear D. The germline V gene encodes CDR1 SGHTA and CDR2 FQGNSA. The CDR3 is 11 amino acids. With 5 bases removed from V and 4 bases from J, the gap between germline ends came to 5 bases. The CDR3 DNA reads TGTGCCAGCAGCAGGACCTATGGCTACACCTTC. It specifies CASSRTYGYTF. The variable domain in full, with the rest retrieved from reference TRBV7-2 and TRBJ1-2, is GAGVSQSPSNKVTEKGKDVELRCDPISGHTALYWYRQSLGQGLEFLIYFQGNSAPDKSGLPSDRFSAERTGGSVSTLTIQRTQQEDSAVYLCASSRTYGYTFGSGTRLTVV.

The genes are TRBV7-9 and TRBJ2-5; no clear D gene. The CDR3 has 14 residues. Germline assignment: CDR1 SEHNR and CDR2 FQNEAQ (reference sequence). Trimming left V 2 bases short and J 2 bases short, with 9 bases between. CDR3 coding DNA: TGTGCCAGCAGCTTACTATCGACTCAAGAGACCCAGTACTTC. It translates to CASSLLSTQETQYF.

The genes are TRBV5-4 and TRBJ2-5; D uncertain. The CDR3 runs 13 residues. Trimming removed 0 bases from V and 5 bases from J, with 8 bases in between. The germline V gene encodes CDR1 SGHNT and CDR2 YYREEE (reference sequence). For the CDR3, the DNA is TGTGCCAGCAGCTTGGAGTCCCCGGAGACCCAGTACTTC. It codes for CASSLESPETQYF.

The J gene is TRBJ2-5, the V gene TRBV5-6; perhaps TRBD1 as D (5 bases). The end of the DNA is better explained by TRBJ2-7, so the J call may be wrong. Per germline, CDR1 SGHDT and CDR2 YYEEEE. CDR3 length equals 14 residues. The CDR3 DNA reads TGTGCCAGCAGCCTACTGGACACCACCTACGAGCAGTACTTC. Protein sequence: CASSLLDTTYEQYF.